This record looks at one TCR beta chain sequence and its context. No antigen is known for it. Sample time point: newly diagnosed GD, antithyroid drugs for less than 3 months. The TCR library used RNA extracted from PBMCs. The sample originates from a study of regulatory T cells in long-lasting Graves disease. Building the TCR beta libraries relied on iRepertoire HTBI primers, and CDR3 regions underwent Arm-PCR. TCRdb reprocessed the multiplex PCR reads with MiXCR, giving one entry per CDR3 protein. The sample has 370,000 or so distinct CDR3 sequences, under 20% seen once. Germline lookup yields CDR1 MNHNS and CDR2 SASEGT. The CDR3 extends over 17 amino acids. After removal of 5 bases from V and 3 bases from J, the junction contained 13 bases not matched to a gene. Broader study findings: Newly diagnosed patients shared 966 public clonotypes; persistent patients shared around 2,800. Sample size, which was small, may have reduced accuracy.

Separately, the same data were catalogued under a study of T cells in Graves' hyperthyroidism and ophthalmopathy. From that report: In simple terms, a model built on 13 V-J features told ophthalmopathy apart from stable hyperthyroidism.

The specimen comprised peripheral blood mononuclear cells (PBMCs), sampled at new diagnosis, from a patient treated with antithyroid drugs. The chain couples TRBV6-1 to TRBJ2-7; the match to TRBD1 covers 10 bases. The TCR originated in a woman aged 18-29 years with Graves disease. This CDR3 reads CASSTPRGQGLSYEQYF. CDR3 coding DNA: TGTGCCAGCAGTACACCCCGGGGACAGGGGCTGAGCTACGAGCAGTACTTC.